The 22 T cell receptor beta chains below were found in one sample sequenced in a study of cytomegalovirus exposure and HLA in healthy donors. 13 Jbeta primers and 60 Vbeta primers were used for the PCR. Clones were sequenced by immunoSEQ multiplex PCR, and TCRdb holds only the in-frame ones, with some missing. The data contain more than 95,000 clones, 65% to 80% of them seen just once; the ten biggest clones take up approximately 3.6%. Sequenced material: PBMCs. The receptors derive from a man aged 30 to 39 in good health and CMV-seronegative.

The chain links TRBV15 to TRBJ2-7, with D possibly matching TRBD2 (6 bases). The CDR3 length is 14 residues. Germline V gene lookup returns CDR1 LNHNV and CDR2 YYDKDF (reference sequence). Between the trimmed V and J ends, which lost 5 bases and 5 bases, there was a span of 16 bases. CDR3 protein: CATSEKGTRDEQYF. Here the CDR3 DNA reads TGTGCCACCAGCGAGAAGGGGACTCGGGACGAGCAGTACTTC.

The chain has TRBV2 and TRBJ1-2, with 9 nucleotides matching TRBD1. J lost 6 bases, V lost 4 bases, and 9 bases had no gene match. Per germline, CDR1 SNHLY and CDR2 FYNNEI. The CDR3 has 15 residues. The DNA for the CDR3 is TGTGCCAGCAGTGTACGGGACAGGGATCAGGATGGCTACACCTTC. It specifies CASSVRDRDQDGYTF.

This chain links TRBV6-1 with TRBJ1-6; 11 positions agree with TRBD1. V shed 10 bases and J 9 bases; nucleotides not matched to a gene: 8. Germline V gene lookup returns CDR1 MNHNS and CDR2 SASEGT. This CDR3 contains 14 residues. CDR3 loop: CATLDRGLGSPLHF. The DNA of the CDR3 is TGTGCCACCCTGGACAGGGGGCTAGGTTCACCCCTCCACTTT.

DNA for the CDR3: TGTGCCAGCAGCCCCGGGACAGTAGGCTACACCTTC. Its protein is CASSPGTVGYTF. The chain has TRBV9 and TRBJ1-2; TRBD1 aligns across 7 bases. The CDR3 has 12 amino acids. Germline V CDR1 and CDR2: SGDLS, YYNGEE. V shed 4 bases, J shed 8 bases, and the junction held 5 bases outside the gene matches. Full variable domain (outside the CDR3, taken from reference TRBV9 and TRBJ1-2): DSGVTQTPKHLITATGQRVTLRCSPRSGDLSVYWYQQSLDQGLQFLIQYYNGEERAKGNILERFSAQQFPDLHSELNLSSLELGDSALYFCASSPGTVGYTFGSGTRLTVV.

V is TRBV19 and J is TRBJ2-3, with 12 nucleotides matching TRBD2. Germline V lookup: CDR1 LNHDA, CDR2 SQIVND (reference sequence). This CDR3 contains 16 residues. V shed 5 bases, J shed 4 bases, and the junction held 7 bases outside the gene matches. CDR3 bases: TGTGCCAGTAGTGGGAGACTAGCGGGAGATTCAGATACGCAGTATTTT. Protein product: CASSGRLAGDSDTQYF. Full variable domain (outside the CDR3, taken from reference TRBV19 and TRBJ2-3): DGGITQSPKYLFRKEGQNVTLSCEQNLNHDAMYWYRQDPGQGLRLIYYSQIVNDFQKGDIAEGYSVSREKKESFPLTVTSAQKNPTAFYLCASSGRLAGDSDTQYFGPGTRLTVL.

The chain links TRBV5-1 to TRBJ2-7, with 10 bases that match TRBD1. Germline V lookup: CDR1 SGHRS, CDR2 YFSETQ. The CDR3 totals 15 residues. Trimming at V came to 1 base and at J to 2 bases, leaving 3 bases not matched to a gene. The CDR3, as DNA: TGCGCCAGCAGCTTGTCCGGGACAGGGGCCTACGAGCAGTACTTC. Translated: CASSLSGTGAYEQYF.

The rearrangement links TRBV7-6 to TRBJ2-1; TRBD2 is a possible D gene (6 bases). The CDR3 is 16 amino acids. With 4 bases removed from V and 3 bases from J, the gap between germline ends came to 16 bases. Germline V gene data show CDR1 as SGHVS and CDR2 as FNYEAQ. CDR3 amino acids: CASSSGGAGIYNEQFF. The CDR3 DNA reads TGTGCCAGCAGCTCCGGAGGCGCGGGGATCTACAATGAGCAGTTCTTC.

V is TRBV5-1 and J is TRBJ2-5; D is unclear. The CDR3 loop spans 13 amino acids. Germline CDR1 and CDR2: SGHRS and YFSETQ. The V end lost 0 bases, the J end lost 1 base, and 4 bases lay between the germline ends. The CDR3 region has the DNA TGCGCCAGCAGCTTGGACTTCCAAGAGACCCAGTACTTC. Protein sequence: CASSLDFQETQYF.

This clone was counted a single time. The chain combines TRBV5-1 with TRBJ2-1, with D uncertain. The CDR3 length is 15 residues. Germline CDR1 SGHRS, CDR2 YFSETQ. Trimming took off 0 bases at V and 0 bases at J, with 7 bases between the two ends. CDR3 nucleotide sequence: TGCGCCAGCAGCTTGGACAGTCGCTCCTACAATGAGCAGTTCTTC. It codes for CASSLDSRSYNEQFF.

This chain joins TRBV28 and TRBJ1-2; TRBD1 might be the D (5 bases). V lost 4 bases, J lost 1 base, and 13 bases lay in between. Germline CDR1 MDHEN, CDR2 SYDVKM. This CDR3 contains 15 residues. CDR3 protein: CASSWKRTFNYGYTF. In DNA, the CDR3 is TGTGCCAGCAGTTGGAAACGGACATTTAACTATGGCTACACCTTC.

CDR3 region: CASSLGLADYTGELFF. In nucleotides, the CDR3 is TGTGCCAGCAGCTTAGGACTAGCGGACTACACCGGGGAGCTGTTTTTT. This chain joins TRBV5-6 and TRBJ2-2; 10 bases fit TRBD2. The V segment lost 2 bases and the J segment 3 bases; nucleotides outside the gene matches: 4. CDR1 is SGHDT, CDR2 YYEEEE, per germline. The CDR3 loop spans 16 amino acids.

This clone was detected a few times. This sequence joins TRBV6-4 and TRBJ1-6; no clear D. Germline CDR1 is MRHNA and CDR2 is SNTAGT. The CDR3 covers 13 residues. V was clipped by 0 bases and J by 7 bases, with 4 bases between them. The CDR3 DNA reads TGTGCCAGCAGTGACTCGGCCAATTCACCCCTCCACTTT. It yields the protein CASSDSANSPLHF.

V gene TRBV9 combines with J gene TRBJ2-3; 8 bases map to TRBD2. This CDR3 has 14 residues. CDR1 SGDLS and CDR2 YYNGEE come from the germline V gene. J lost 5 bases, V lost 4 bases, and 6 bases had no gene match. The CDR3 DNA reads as TGTGCCAGCAGCTCCGGGGGGGAGGGAGATACGCAGTATTTT. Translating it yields CASSSGGEGDTQYF.

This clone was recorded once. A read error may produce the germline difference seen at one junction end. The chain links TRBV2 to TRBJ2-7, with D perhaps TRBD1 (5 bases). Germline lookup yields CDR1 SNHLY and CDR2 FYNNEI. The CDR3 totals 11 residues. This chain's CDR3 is CASSPPGIKDF. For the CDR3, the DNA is TGTGCCAGCAGCCCTCCAGGGATTAAGGACTTC.

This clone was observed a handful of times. CDR3 amino acids: CASRLQGRNTEAFF. In nucleotides, the CDR3 is TGTGCCAGCAGACTCCAAGGGAGGAACACTGAAGCTTTCTTT. The chain is built from TRBV6-1 and TRBJ1-1; D gene ambiguous. Germline V gene sequence: CDR1 MNHNS, CDR2 SASEGT. Trimming removed 6 bases at V and 1 base at J, with 12 bases between. The CDR3 extends over 14 amino acids.

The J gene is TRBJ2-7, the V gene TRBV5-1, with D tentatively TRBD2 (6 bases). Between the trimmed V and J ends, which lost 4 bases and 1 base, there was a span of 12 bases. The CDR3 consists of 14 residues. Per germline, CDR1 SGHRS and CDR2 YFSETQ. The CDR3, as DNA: TGCGCCAGCAGCGGGGGGACGGGTTCCTACGAGCAGTACTTC. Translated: CASSGGTGSYEQYF.

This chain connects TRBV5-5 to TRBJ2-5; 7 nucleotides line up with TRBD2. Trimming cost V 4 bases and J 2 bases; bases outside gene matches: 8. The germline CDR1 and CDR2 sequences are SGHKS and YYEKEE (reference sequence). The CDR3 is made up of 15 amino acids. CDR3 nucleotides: TGTGCCAGCAGCCTCCAACTAGCGATACAAGAGACCCAGTACTTC. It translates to CASSLQLAIQETQYF.

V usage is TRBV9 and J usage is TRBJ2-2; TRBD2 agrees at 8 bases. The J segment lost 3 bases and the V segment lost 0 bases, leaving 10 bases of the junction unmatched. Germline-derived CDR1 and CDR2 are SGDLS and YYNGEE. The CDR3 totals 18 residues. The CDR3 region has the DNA TGTGCCAGCAGCGTAGAAGGTAGCGGGATCTCGGACACCGGGGAGCTGTTTTTT. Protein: CASSVEGSGISDTGELFF.

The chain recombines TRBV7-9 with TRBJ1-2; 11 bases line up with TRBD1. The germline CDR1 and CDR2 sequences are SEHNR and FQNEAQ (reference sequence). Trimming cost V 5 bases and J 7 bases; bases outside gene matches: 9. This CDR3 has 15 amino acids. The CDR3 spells CASSTGTGGGGGYTF. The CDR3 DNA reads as TGTGCCAGCAGCACCGGGACAGGGGGGGGTGGTGGCTACACCTTC.

The CDR3 region is CAWSVYRTSGPRGSTGELFF. DNA for the CDR3: TGTGCCTGGAGTGTATATAGGACTAGCGGGCCCCGAGGTAGCACCGGGGAGCTGTTTTTT. The chain links TRBV30 to TRBJ2-2, with 11 bases lining up with TRBD2. The CDR3 loop spans 20 amino acids. V was pared by 0 bases and J by 4 bases, with 16 bases of the junction left unmatched. The germline V gene has CDR1 GTSNPN and CDR2 SVGIG (reference sequence).

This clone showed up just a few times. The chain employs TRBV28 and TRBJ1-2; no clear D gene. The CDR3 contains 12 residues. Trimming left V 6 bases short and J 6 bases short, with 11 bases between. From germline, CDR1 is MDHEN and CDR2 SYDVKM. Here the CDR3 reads CASSPNANGYTF. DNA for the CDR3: TGTGCCAGCAGCCCGAATGCGAATGGCTACACCTTC.

The CDR3 region has the DNA TGTGCCAGCAGCCAATGGGGCGGCCGCTCCTACGAGCAGTACTTC. Translation: CASSQWGGRSYEQYF. The V call is TRBV14, the J call TRBJ2-7; D is perhaps TRBD1 (5 bases). V dropped 2 bases and J dropped 0 bases, with 11 bases sitting between them. This CDR3 is built from 15 residues. In germline, CDR1 is SGHDN, CDR2 FVKESK.